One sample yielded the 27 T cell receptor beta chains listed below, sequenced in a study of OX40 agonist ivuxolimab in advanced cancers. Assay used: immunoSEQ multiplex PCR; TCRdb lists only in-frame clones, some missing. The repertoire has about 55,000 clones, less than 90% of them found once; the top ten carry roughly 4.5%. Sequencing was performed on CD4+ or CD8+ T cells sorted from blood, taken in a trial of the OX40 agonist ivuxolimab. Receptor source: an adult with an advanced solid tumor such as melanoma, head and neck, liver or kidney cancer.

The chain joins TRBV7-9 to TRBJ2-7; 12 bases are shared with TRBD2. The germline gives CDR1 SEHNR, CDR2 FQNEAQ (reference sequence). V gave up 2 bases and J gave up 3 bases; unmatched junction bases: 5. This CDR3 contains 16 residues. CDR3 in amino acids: CASSLLGLAGFYEQYF. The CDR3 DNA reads TGTGCCAGCAGCTTATTGGGACTAGCGGGTTTCTACGAGCAGTACTTC.

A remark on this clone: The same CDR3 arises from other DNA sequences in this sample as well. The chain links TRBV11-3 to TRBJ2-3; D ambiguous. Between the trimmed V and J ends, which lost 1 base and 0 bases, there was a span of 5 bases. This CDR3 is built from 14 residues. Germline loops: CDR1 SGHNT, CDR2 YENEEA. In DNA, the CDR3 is TGTGCCAGCAGCTTAGGGCGCAGCACAGATACGCAGTATTTT. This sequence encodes CASSLGRSTDTQYF.

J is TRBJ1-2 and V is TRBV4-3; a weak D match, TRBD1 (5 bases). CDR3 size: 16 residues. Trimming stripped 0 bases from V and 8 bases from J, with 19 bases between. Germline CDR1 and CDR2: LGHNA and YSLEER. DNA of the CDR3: TGCGCCAGCAGCCAAGAGTTCCCAACCAGGGATGGCGGCTACACCTTC. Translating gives CASSQEFPTRDGGYTF.

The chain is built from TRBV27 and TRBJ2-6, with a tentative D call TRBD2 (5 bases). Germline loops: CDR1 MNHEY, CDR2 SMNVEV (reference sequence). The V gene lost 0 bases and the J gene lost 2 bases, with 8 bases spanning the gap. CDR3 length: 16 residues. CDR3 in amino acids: CASSLSPGAGANVLTF. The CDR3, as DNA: TGTGCCAGCAGTTTATCCCCCGGGGCTGGGGCCAACGTCCTGACTTTC. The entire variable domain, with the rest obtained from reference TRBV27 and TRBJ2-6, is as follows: EAQVTQNPRYLITVTGKKLTVTCSQNMNHEYMSWYRQDPGLGLRQIYYSMNVEVTDKGDVPEGYKVSRKEKRNFPLILESPSPNQTSLYFCASSLSPGAGANVLTFGAGSRLTVL.

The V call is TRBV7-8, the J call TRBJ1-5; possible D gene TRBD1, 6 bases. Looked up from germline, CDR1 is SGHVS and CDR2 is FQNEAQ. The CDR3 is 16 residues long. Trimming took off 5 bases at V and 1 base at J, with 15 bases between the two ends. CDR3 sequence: CASSPVGGGSNQPQHF. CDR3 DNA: TGTGCCAGCAGCCCCGTAGGAGGGGGGAGCAATCAGCCCCAGCATTTT.

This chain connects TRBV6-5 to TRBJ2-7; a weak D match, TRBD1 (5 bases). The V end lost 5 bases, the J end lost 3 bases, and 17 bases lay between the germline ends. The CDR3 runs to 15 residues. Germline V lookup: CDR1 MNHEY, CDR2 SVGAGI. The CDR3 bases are TGTGCCAGCAGTAATAGACAGTCTACCCTCTACGAGCAGTACTTC. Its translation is CASSNRQSTLYEQYF.

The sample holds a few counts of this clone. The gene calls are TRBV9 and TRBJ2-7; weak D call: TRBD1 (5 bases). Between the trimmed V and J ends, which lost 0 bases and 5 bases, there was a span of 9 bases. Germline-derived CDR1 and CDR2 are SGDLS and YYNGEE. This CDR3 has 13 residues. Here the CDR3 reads CASSVGQGNEQYF. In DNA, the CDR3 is TGTGCCAGCAGCGTAGGGCAGGGTAACGAGCAGTACTTC.

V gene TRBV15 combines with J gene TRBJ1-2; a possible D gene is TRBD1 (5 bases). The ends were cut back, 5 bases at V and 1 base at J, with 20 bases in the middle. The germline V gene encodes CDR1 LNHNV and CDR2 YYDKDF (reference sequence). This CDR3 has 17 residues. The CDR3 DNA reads TGTGCCACCAGCCGCCCCGGGTCGACAGTGCTTAACTATGGCTACACCTTC. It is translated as CATSRPGSTVLNYGYTF.

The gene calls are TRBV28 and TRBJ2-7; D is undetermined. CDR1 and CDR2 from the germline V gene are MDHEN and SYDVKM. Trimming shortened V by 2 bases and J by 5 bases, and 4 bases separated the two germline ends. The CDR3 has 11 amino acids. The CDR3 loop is CASSLANEQYF. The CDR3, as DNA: TGTGCCAGCAGTTTAGCGAACGAGCAGTACTTC.

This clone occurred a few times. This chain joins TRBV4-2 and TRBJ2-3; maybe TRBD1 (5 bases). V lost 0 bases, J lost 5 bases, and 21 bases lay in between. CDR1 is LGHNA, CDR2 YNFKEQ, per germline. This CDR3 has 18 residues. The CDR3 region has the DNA TGTGCCAGCAGCCAAGAGTGGGGCCGCCCTATAAATATAGATACGCAGTATTTT. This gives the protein CASSQEWGRPINIDTQYF.

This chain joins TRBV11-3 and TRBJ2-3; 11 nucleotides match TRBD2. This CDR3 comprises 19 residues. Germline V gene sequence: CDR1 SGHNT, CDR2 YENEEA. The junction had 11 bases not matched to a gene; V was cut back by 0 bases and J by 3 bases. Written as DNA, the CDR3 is TGTGCCAGCAGCTTAGATTCGACTAGCGCTAGCGGGAGGACAGATACGCAGTATTTT. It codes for CASSLDSTSASGRTDTQYF. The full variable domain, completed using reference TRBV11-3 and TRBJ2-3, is EAGVVQSPRYKIIEKKQPVAFWCNPISGHNTLYWYLQNLGQGPELLIRYENEEAVDDSQLPKDRFSAERLKGVDSTLKIQPAELGDSAVYLCASSLDSTSASGRTDTQYFGPGTRLTVL.

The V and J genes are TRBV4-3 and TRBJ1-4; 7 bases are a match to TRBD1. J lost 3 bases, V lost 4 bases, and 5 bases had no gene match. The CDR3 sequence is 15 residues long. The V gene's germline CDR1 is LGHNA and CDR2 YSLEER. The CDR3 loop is CASSRVQGSNEKLFF. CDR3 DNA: TGCGCCAGCAGCCGGGTACAGGGGTCTAATGAAAAACTGTTTTTT.

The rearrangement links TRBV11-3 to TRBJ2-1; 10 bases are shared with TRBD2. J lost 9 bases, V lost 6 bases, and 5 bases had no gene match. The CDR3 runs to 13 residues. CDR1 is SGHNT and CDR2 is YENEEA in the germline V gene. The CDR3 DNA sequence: TGTGCCAGCAGGGGGACTAGCGAGACTGAGCAGTTCTTC. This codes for CASRGTSETEQFF.

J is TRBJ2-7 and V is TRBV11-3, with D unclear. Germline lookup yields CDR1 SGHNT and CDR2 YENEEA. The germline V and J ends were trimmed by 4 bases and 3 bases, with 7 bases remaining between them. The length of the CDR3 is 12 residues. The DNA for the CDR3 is TGTGCCAGCAGCTCTCATAACTACGAGCAGTACTTC. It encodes CASSSHNYEQYF.

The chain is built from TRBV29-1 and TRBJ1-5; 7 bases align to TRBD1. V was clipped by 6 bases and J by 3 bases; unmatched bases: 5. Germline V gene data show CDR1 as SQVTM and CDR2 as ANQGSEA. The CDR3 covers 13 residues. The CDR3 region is CSVQGTDNQPQHF. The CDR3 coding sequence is TGCAGCGTCCAAGGGACAGACAATCAGCCCCAGCATTTT.

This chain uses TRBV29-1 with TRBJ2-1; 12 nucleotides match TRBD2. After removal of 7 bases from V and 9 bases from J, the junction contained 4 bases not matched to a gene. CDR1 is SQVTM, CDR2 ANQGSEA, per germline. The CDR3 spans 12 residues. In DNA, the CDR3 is TGCAGCGGCCTAGCGGGAGGGGGTGAGCAGTTCTTC. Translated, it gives CSGLAGGGEQFF.

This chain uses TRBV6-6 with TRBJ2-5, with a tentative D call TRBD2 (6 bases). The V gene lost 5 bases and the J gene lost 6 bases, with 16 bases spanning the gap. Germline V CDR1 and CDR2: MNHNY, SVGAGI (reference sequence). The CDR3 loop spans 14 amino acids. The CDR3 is CASSPTGSQQTQYF. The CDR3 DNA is TGTGCCAGCAGTCCAACCGGGAGTCAACAGACCCAGTACTTC.

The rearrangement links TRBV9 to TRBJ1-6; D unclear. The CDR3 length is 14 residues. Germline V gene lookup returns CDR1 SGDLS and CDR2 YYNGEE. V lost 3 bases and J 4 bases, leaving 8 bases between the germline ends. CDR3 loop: CASSGQAYNSPLHF. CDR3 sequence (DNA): TGTGCCAGCAGCGGTCAGGCTTATAATTCACCCCTCCACTTT.

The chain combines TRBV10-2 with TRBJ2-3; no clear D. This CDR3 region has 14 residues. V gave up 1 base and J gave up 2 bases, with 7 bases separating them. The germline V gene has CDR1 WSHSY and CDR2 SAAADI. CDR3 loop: CASSEFGDTDTQYF. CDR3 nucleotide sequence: TGCGCCAGCAGTGAGTTCGGTGACACAGATACGCAGTATTTT.

The CDR3 sequence: CASSLYRWGRGSYEQYF. The CDR3 region has the DNA TGTGCCAGCAGCTTGTATCGGTGGGGCCGTGGTTCCTACGAGCAGTACTTC. The chain combines TRBV5-8 with TRBJ2-7; tentative D call: TRBD1 (5 bases). With 1 base removed from V and 1 base from J, the gap between germline ends came to 18 bases. The CDR3 runs to 17 residues. Germline CDR1 reads SGHTS; CDR2 reads YDEGEE. The entire variable domain, with the rest obtained from reference TRBV5-8 and TRBJ2-7, is as follows: EAGVTQSPTHLIKTRGQQATLRCSPISGHTSVYWYQQALGLGLQFLLWYDEGEERNRGNFPPRFSGRQFPNYSSELNVNALELEDSALYLCASSLYRWGRGSYEQYFGPGTRLTVT.

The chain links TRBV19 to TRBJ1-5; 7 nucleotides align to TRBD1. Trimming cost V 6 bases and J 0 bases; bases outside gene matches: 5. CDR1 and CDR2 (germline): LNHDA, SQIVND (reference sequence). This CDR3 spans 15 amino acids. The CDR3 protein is CASSGTADSNQPQHF. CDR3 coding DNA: TGTGCCAGTAGCGGGACAGCAGATAGCAATCAGCCCCAGCATTTT.

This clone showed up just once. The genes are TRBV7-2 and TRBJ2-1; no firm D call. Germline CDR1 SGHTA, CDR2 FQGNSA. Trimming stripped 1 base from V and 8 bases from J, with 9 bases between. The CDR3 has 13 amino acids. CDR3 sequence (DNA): TGTGCCAGCAGCTTAGGGGGAAGAGATGAGCAGTTCTTC. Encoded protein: CASSLGGRDEQFF.

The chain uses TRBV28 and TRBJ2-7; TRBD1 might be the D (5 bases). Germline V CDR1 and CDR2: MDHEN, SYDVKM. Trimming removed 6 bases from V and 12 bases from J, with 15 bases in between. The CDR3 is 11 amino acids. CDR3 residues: CASRSTAGLYF. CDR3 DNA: TGTGCCAGCAGATCGACGGCAGGGCTGTACTTC.

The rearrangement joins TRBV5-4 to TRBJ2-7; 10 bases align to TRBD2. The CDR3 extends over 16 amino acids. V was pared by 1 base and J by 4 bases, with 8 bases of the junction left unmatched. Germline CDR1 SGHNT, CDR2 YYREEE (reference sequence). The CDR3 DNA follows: TGTGCCAGCAGCTTGTCAGCGGGAGGGCCGTTTTACGAGCAGTACTTC. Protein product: CASSLSAGGPFYEQYF.

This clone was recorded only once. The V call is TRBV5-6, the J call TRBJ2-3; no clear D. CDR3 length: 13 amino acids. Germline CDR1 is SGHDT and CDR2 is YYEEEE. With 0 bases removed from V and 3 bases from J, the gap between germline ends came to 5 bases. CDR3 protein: CASSLDRTDTQYF. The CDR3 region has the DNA TGTGCCAGCAGCTTGGACAGAACAGATACGCAGTATTTT.

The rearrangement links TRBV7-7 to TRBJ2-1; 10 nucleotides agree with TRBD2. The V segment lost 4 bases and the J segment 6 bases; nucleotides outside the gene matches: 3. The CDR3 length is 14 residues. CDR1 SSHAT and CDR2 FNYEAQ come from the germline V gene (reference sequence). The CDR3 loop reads CASSSSGSGNEQFF. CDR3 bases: TGTGCCAGCAGCTCTAGCGGGAGCGGCAATGAGCAGTTCTTC.

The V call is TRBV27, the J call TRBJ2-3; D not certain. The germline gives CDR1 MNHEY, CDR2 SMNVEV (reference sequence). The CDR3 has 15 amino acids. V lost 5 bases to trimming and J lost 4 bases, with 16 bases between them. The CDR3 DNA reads TGTGCCAGCAGTCTACGTATGCGCCGGGCAGATACGCAGTATTTT. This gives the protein CASSLRMRRADTQYF.